These 12 T cell receptor beta chains were sequenced from one sample in a study of shared clonotypes between healthy human individuals. Only in-frame clones appear in the TCRdb table, and some are missing; sequencing was by immunoSEQ multiplex PCR. The sample gives under 120,000 clones, around 64% of which show up once; approximately 23% is in the top ten. Sequencing was done on a sample of memory CD8+ T cells sorted from blood. Subset defined: CD45RO+ cells pooled with CCR7-negative TemRA cells. These receptors were obtained from a woman aged 25 to 39 in good health.

The chain combines TRBV7-9 with TRBJ2-1; TRBD2 is a possible D gene (7 bases). V was shortened by 5 bases and J by 9 bases, with 23 bases between the two germline ends. The CDR3 covers 16 residues. The germline V gene encodes CDR1 SEHNR and CDR2 FQNEAQ (reference sequence). The chain's CDR3 is CASSPRGGSVLGEQFF. CDR3 sequence (DNA): TGTGCCAGCAGCCCTAGGGGGGGATCAGTGTTGGGTGAGCAGTTCTTC.

The chain is built from TRBV27 and TRBJ2-7; D possibly uses TRBD1 or TRBD2 (5 bases each). Germline assignment: CDR1 MNHEY and CDR2 SMNVEV (reference sequence). The CDR3 runs 13 residues. Trimming stripped 4 bases from V and 3 bases from J, with 10 bases between. CDR3 loop: CASSWGPGYEQYF. The CDR3 region has the DNA TGTGCCAGCAGTTGGGGACCAGGCTACGAGCAGTACTTC.

The J gene is TRBJ2-5, the V gene TRBV10-3; tentatively, D is TRBD1 (6 bases). The V gene's germline CDR1 is ENHRY and CDR2 SYGVKD. The ends were cut back, 6 bases at V and 4 bases at J, with 15 bases in the middle. There are 14 residues in the CDR3. In DNA form, the CDR3 reads TGTGCCATCAGCACAGGGATTGAAGGAGAGACCCAGTACTTC. Amino acid sequence: CAISTGIEGETQYF.

The CDR3: CAISTIRTYRGEAFF. The CDR3 DNA reads TGTGCCATCAGTACAATCAGGACTTACCGTGGTGAAGCTTTCTTT. The gene calls are TRBV10-3 and TRBJ1-1; D ambiguous. V dropped 5 bases and J dropped 7 bases, with 20 bases sitting between them. This CDR3 is built from 15 residues. Germline V gene sequence: CDR1 ENHRY, CDR2 SYGVKD.

This clone was detected only a few times. The chain couples TRBV7-9 to TRBJ2-1; TRBD2 matches at 10 bases. Germline loops: CDR1 SEHNR, CDR2 FQNEAQ (reference sequence). V was pared by 5 bases and J by 4 bases, with 8 bases of the junction left unmatched. This CDR3 has 16 amino acids. The CDR3 region has the DNA TGTGCCAGCAGCCTCGGACTAGCGGAGATATACAATGAGCAGTTCTTC. Its translation: CASSLGLAEIYNEQFF.

The table lists this clone with a few counts. This chain joins TRBV29-1 and TRBJ2-5, with 11 bases aligning to TRBD2. The J call may not be correct, given that the DNA end is closer to TRBJ2-7. The germline V gene encodes CDR1 SQVTM and CDR2 ANQGSEA. CDR3 length: 15 amino acids. The CDR3 spells CSGLAGNRETYEQYF. The CDR3 nucleotides are TGCAGCGGACTAGCGGGAAATAGGGAGACCTACGAGCAGTACTTC.

The genes are TRBV7-9 and TRBJ2-1; 10 nucleotides agree with TRBD2. From germline, CDR1 is SEHNR and CDR2 FQNEAQ (reference sequence). There are 19 residues in the CDR3. The trim removed 2 bases at V and 5 bases at J, leaving 15 bases unmatched. The CDR3 here is CASSLIFAASGRRHNEQFF. The CDR3 bases are TGTGCCAGCAGCTTAATCTTCGCGGCTAGCGGGAGAAGACACAATGAGCAGTTCTTC.

Many counts were recorded for this clone. This CDR3 is also generated by other DNA sequences in the sample. The chain is built from TRBV5-6 and TRBJ2-7; TRBD2 might be the D (5 bases). The CDR3 length is 14 residues. V lost 4 bases to trimming and J lost 6 bases, with 17 bases between them. Germline V gives CDR1 SGHDT, CDR2 YYEEEE. The CDR3 DNA sequence: TGTGCCAGCAGCCCCGGAGATTTTCGGGGCGAGCAGTACTTC. It is translated as CASSPGDFRGEQYF.

The rearrangement uses TRBV9 and TRBJ2-1; 12 bases align to TRBD1. The CDR3 runs 17 residues. The V and J ends lost 3 bases and 8 bases, in that order; junction bases with no gene match: 12. CDR1 and CDR2 from the germline V gene are SGDLS and YYNGEE. In DNA form, the CDR3 reads TGTGCCAGCAGCGCCGGGGACAGGGGGCATCCCGGCGATGAGCAGTTCTTC. Protein: CASSAGDRGHPGDEQFF.

This chain connects TRBV19 to TRBJ1-2; D remains unclear. Between the trimmed V and J ends, which lost 4 bases and 8 bases, there was a span of 17 bases. Germline CDR1 reads LNHDA; CDR2 reads SQIVND (reference sequence). This CDR3 has 14 residues. The CDR3 nucleotides are TGTGCCAGTAGTAATTGGTCGGGGAAAGAGGGCTACACCTTC. Its protein is CASSNWSGKEGYTF. The full variable domain, its missing parts supplied by reference TRBV19 and TRBJ1-2, is DGGITQSPKYLFRKEGQNVTLSCEQNLNHDAMYWYRQDPGQGLRLIYYSQIVNDFQKGDIAEGYSVSREKKESFPLTVTSAQKNPTAFYLCASSNWSGKEGYTFGSGTRLTVV.

The genes are TRBV6-5 and TRBJ2-1, with TRBD1 matching over 8 bases. The CDR3 contains 15 residues. V trimming: 6 bases; J trimming: 8 bases; junction bases outside the gene matches: 12. Germline CDR1 reads MNHEY; CDR2 reads SVGAGI. CDR3 coding DNA: TGTGCCAGCAGGTCGACAGGGGTAGCAGTCGATGAGCAGTTCTTC. Encoded protein: CASRSTGVAVDEQFF.

This clone came up a few times. This rearrangement joins TRBV6-4 to TRBJ1-5, with D possibly being TRBD1 (5 bases). The V gene's germline CDR1 is MRHNA and CDR2 SNTAGT. V was pared by 7 bases and J by 4 bases, with 14 bases between. This CDR3 is 14 amino acids long. CDR3 DNA sequence: TGTGCCAGCATATGGTTACAGGCTAATCAGCCCCAGCATTTT. It specifies CASIWLQANQPQHF.